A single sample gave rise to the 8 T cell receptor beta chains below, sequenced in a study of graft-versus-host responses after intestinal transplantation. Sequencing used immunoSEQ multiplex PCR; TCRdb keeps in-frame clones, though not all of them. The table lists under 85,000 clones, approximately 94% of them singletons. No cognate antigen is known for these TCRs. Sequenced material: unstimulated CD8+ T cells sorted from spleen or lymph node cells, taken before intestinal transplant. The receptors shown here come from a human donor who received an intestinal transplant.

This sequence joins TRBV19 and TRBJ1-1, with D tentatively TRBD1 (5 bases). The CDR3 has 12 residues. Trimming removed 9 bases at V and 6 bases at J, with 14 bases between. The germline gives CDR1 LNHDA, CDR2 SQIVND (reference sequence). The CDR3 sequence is CASMRGVAEAFF. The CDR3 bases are TGTGCCAGCATGAGAGGGGTAGCTGAAGCTTTCTTT. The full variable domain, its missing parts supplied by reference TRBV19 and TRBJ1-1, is DGGITQSPKYLFRKEGQNVTLSCEQNLNHDAMYWYRQDPGQGLRLIYYSQIVNDFQKGDIAEGYSVSREKKESFPLTVTSAQKNPTAFYLCASMRGVAEAFFGQGTRLTVV.

The CDR3 nucleotides read TGTGCCAGCTCATCGACTAGCGGGATACAGGAGACCCAGTACTTC. It encodes CASSSTSGIQETQYF. The chain has TRBV18 and TRBJ2-5; 11 nucleotides match TRBD2. CDR1 KGHSH and CDR2 LQKENI come from the germline V gene. V dropped 5 bases and J dropped 5; count of bases not matched to a gene: 7. The CDR3 runs to 15 residues.

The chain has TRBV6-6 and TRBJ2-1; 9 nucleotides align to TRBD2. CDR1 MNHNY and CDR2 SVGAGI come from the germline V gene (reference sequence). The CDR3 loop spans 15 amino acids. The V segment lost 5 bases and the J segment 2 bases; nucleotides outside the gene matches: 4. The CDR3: CASSRTSEPYNEQFF. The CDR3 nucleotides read TGTGCCAGCAGTCGGACTAGCGAGCCCTACAATGAGCAGTTCTTC.

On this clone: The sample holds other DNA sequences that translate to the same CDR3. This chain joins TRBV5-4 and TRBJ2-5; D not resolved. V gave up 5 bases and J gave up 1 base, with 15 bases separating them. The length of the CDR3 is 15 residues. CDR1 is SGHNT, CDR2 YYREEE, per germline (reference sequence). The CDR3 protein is CASRSSVTAQETQYF. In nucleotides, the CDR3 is TGTGCCAGCAGGTCCAGCGTTACCGCCCAAGAGACCCAGTACTTC. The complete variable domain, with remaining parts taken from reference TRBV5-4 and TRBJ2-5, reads ETGVTQSPTHLIKTRGQQVTLRCSSQSGHNTVSWYQQALGQGPQFIFQYYREEENGRGNFPPRFSGLQFPNYSSELNVNALELDDSALYLCASRSSVTAQETQYFGPGTRLLVL.

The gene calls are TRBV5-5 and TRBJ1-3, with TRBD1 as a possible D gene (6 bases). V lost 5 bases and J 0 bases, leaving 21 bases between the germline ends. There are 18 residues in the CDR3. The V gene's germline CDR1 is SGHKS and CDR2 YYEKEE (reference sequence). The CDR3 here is CASRENEDSVNSGNTIYF. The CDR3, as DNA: TGTGCCAGCAGGGAAAACGAGGACAGTGTCAACTCTGGAAACACCATATATTTT.

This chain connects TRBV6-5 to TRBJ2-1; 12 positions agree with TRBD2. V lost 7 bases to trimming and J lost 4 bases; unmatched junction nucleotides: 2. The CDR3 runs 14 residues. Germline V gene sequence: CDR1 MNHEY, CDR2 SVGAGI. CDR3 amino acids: CASKTSGSYNEQFF. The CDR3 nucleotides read TGTGCCAGCAAGACTAGCGGGAGTTACAATGAGCAGTTCTTC.

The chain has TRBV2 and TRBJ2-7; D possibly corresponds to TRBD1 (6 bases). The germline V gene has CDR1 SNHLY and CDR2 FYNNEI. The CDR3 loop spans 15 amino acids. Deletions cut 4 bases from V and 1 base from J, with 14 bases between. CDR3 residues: CASSGRWGHSYEQYF. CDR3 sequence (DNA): TGTGCCAGCAGTGGAAGATGGGGACATTCCTACGAGCAGTACTTC.

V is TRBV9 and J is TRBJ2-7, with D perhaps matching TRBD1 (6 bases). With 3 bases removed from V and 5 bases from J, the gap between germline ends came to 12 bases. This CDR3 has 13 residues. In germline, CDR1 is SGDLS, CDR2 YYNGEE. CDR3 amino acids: CASSGQDDHEQYF. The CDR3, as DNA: TGTGCCAGCAGCGGACAGGACGACCACGAGCAGTACTTC.